Sequencing of this T cell receptor (beta chain) was carried out in a study of metastatic and nonmetastatic thyroid tumors. No patient had received any treatment before thyroid surgery. This clone was counted ten times or more. From the PCR reads, TCRdb re-called clones with MiXCR. The table has 25,000 or so clones, around a quarter seen once; the top ten hold about 6%. The CDR3 extends over 13 amino acids. Trimming stripped 3 bases from V and 7 bases from J, with 12 bases between. The germline V gene encodes CDR1 MNHNS and CDR2 SASEGT. The genes are TRBV6-1 and TRBJ1-1; D possibly corresponds to TRBD1 (6 bases). The source is a female donor with papillary thyroid cancer or a benign thyroid nodule (not recorded which). Some clones in this sample may be carry-over from other donors' samples. Sequenced sample: blood. For the CDR3, the DNA is TGTGCCAGCAGTGACAAGGGGGGTAATGAAGCTTTCTTT. Protein: CASSDKGGNEAFF.